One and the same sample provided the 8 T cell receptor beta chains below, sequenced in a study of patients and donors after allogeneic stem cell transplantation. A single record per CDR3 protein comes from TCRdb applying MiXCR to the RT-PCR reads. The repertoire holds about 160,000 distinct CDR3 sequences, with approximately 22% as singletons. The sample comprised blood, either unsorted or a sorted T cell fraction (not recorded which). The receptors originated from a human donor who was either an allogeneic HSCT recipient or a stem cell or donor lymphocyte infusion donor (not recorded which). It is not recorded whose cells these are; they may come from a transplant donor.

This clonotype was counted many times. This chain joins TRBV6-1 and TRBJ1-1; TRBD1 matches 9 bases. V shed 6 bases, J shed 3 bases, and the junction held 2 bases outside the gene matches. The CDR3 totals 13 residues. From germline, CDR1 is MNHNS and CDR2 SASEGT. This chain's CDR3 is CASRGQGDTEAFF. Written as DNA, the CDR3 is TGTGCCAGCAGGGGACAGGGAGACACTGAAGCTTTCTTT.

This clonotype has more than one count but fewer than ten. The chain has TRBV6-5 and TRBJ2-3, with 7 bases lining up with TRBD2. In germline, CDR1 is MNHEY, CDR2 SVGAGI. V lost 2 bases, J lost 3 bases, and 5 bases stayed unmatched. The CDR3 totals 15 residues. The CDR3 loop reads CASSYRGGSTDTQYF. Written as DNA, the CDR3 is TGTGCCAGCAGTTACAGAGGCGGGAGTACAGATACGCAGTATTTT.

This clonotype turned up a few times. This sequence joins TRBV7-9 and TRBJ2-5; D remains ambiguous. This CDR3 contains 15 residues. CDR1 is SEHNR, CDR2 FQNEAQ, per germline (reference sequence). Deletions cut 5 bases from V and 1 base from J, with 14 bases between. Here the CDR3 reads CASSPSRHSQETQYF. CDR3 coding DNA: TGTGCCAGCAGCCCATCCCGGCACAGCCAAGAGACCCAGTACTTC.

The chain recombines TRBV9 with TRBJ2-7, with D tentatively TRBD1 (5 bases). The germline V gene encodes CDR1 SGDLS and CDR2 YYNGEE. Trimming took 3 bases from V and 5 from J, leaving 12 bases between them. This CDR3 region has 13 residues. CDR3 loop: CASSGGWGNEQYF. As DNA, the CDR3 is TGTGCCAGCAGCGGTGGGTGGGGCAACGAGCAGTACTTC.

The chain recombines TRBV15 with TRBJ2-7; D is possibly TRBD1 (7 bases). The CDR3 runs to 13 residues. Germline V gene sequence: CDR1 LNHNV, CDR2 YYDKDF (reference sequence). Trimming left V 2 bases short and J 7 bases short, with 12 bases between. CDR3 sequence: CATSRKGAGEQYF. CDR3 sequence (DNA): TGTGCCACCAGCAGAAAGGGGGCGGGAGAGCAGTACTTC.

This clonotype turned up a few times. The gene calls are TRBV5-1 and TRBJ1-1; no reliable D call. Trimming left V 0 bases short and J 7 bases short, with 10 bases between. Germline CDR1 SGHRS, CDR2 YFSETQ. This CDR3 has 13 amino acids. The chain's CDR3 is CASSLGRPSEAFF. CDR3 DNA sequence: TGCGCCAGCAGCTTGGGTAGGCCGAGTGAAGCTTTCTTT.

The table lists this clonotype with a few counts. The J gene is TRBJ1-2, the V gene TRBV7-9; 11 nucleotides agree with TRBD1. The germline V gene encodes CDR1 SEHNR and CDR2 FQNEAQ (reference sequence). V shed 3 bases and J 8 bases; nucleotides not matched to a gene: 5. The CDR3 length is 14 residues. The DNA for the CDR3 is TGTGCCAGCAGCTTTGGACAGGGGGCAAAAGGCTACACCTTC. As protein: CASSFGQGAKGYTF. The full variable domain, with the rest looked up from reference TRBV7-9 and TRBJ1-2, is DTGVSQNPRHKITKRGQNVTFRCDPISEHNRLYWYRQTLGQGPEFLTYFQNEAQLEKSRLLSDRFSAERPKGSFSTLEIQRTEQGDSAMYLCASSFGQGAKGYTFGSGTRLTVV.

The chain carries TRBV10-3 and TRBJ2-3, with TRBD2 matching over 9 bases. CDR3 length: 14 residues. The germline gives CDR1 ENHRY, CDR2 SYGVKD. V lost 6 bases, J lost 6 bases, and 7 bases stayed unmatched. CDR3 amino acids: CAISLAGPQDTQYF. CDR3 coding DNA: TGTGCCATCAGCCTAGCGGGGCCCCAGGATACGCAGTATTTT.